The clone carrying this T cell receptor beta chain was detected only a few times. Its antigen is unidentified. Primers: 60 Vbeta forward and 13 Jbeta reverse. Generated by immunoSEQ multiplex PCR, the TCRdb table keeps only in-frame clones and is missing some. The data hold 120,000 to 150,000 clones, with roughly 80% observed a single time. The data originate from a study of cytomegalovirus exposure and HLA in healthy donors. Study-wide results and caveats: For cytomegalovirus status, the classifier reportedly gave diagnoses with high specificity and sensitivity. The analysis excluded some indistinguishable V segments, including TRBV6-2 and TRBV6-3. A missense DCLRE1C variant was associated with V- and J-gene trimming of TCR beta chains in a later analysis, and an independent cohort replicated the association. The study labeled approximately 150 TCR beta chains cytomegalovirus-associated.

The V gene lost 9 bases and the J gene lost 4 bases, with 15 bases spanning the gap. This CDR3 contains 13 residues. Germline CDR1 MNHNS, CDR2 SASEGT. This clonotype was sampled from a man aged 40-50 years in good health and CMV-seropositive. The V gene is TRBV6-1, the J gene TRBJ1-1, with D uncertain. The sequenced material came from PBMCs. DNA of the CDR3: TGTGCCAGTCGACTAGGCGTATTCACTGAAGCTTTCTTT. Translation: CASRLGVFTEAFF.